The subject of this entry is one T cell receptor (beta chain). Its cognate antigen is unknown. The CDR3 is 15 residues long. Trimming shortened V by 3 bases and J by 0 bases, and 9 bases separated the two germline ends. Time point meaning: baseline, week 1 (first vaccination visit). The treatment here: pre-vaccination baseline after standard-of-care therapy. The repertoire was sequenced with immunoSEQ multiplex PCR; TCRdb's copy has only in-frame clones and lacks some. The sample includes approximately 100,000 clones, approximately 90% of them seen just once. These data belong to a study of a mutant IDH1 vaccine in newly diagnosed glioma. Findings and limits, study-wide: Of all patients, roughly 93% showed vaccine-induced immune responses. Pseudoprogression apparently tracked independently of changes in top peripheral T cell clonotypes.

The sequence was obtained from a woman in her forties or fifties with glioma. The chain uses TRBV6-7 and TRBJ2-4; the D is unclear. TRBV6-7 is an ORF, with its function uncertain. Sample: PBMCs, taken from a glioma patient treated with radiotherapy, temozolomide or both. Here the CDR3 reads CASSYGQVAKNIQYF. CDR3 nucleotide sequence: TGTGCCAGCAGTTATGGGCAGGTAGCCAAAAACATTCAGTACTTC.